The rows below give T cell receptor beta chains drawn from one sample of a study of a mutant IDH1 vaccine in newly diagnosed glioma. Sequenced by immunoSEQ multiplex PCR; TCRdb stores in-frame clones only, minus some. This table holds fewer than 70,000 clones, about 87% found once. Which antigens these TCRs recognize remains unknown. Sample: PBMCs, taken from a glioma patient whose treatment included an IDH1 peptide vaccine. The receptors were sampled from a man between 25 and 39 years old with glioma. Both conserved end residues are part of each CDR3. A D gene is named only where the DNA matches it firmly. Only some rows state a clone size, as once, few, many or a class for expanded clones.

TRBV15	-	TRBJ2-1	TRBD2	TGTGCCACAGGACTAGCTCTGGGTGAGCAGTTCTTC	CATGLALGEQFF
TRBV7-2	-	TRBJ1-1	TRBD1	TGTGCCAGCAGCTTATCGTGGGGACAGTGGAACACTGAAGCTTTCTTT	CASSLSWGQWNTEAFF
TRBV5-4	-	TRBJ1-6	TRBD1	TGTGCCAGCAGCTTGAGCCAGGGGGATTCACCCCTCCACTTT	CASSLSQGDSPLHF
TRBV18	-	TRBJ1-5	-	TGTGCCAGCTCACCCTCAGCGGCCACGGCGGGGAATCAGCCCCAGCATTTT	CASSPSAATAGNQPQHF
TRBV29-1	once	TRBJ1-4	-	TGCAGCGTTGGAGAGGGTGGGAATGAAAAACTGTTTTTT	CSVGEGGNEKLFF
TRBV5-5	-	TRBJ1-2	TRBD1	TGTGCCAGCAGCTTTAGCCTTGGGACAGGGCAAGGCTACACCTTC	CASSFSLGTGQGYTF
TRBV10-3	-	TRBJ1-5	-	TGTGCCATCGGGGGTTCAGGCAATCAGCCCCAGCATTTT	CAIGGSGNQPQHF
TRBV19	-	TRBJ1-1	-	TGTGCCAGTAGTGCCCCCAGGGTAGGCACTGAAGCTTTCTTT	CASSAPRVGTEAFF
TRBV7-2	once	TRBJ2-2	-	TGTGCCAGCAGCCCAACAGGGTTGAGCACCGGGGAGCTGTTTTTT	CASSPTGLSTGELFF
TRBV9	-	TRBJ2-7	TRBD1	TGTGCCAGCAGTTCCGGGACAGTTGCCTACGAGCAGTACTTC	CASSSGTVAYEQYF
TRBV14	-	TRBJ1-1	-	TGTGCCAGCAGCCAAGCTACGGGGGCAAACACTGAAGCTTTCTTT	CASSQATGANTEAFF
TRBV19	-	TRBJ1-1	-	TGTGCCAGTAGTACCTCCAGGACCGGCGGCGGCACTGAAGCTTTCTTT	CASSTSRTGGGTEAFF
TRBV7-9	once	TRBJ2-3	-	TGTGCCAGCAGCTTAGAAGGTTTCAGGACAGATACGCAGTATTTT	CASSLEGFRTDTQYF
TRBV5-8	-	TRBJ1-3	-	TGTGCCAGCAGCAGGGGTCTCGGACCCGGAAACACCATATATTTT	CASSRGLGPGNTIYF
TRBV10-3	once	TRBJ1-5	-	TGTGCCACCACGGACAATTCCAATCAGCCCCAGCATTTT	CATTDNSNQPQHF
TRBV7-3	-	TRBJ2-1	-	TGTGCCAGCAGCCCTGGGGGCGAGCAGTTCTTC	CASSPGGEQFF
TRBV2	-	TRBJ1-2	-	TGTGCCAGCAGTGCAACGCTGACAGGCTATGGCTACACCTTC	CASSATLTGYGYTF
TRBV28	-	TRBJ1-1	-	TGTGCCAGCAGGCACGGGGGGCCCGCTGAAGCTTTCTTT	CASRHGGPAEAFF
TRBV10-3	-	TRBJ1-5	-	TGTGCCATCAGCCCCGGGGGGTATAGCAATCAGCCCCAGCATTTT	CAISPGGYSNQPQHF
TRBV6-5	-	TRBJ2-2	TRBD1	TGTGCCAGCAGCCGCCAGGGGGCGGGCACCGGGGAGCTGTTTTTT	CASSRQGAGTGELFF
TRBV4-1	-	TRBJ1-2	-	TGCGCCAGCAGCCGGGTGCCGTCCTCCGGCTACACCTTC	CASSRVPSSGYTF
TRBV5-1	-	TRBJ1-3	-	TGCGCCAGCAGCTTGGCGGGGATCTCTGGAAACACCATATATTTT	CASSLAGISGNTIYF
TRBV27	few	TRBJ1-2	TRBD1	TGTGCCAGCAGTGGAAGGGCAGGGGGCTATGGCTACACCTTC	CASSGRAGGYGYTF
TRBV7-2	-	TRBJ1-2	TRBD1	TGTGCCAGCAGAGGTTCAGGGGGCTTCTATGGCTACACCTTC	CASRGSGGFYGYTF
TRBV7-9	-	TRBJ2-7	-	TGTGCCAGCAGCTTAAGTACAGGGCGCGAGCAGTACTTC	CASSLSTGREQYF
TRBV5-4	-	TRBJ2-1	-	TGTGCCAGCAGCTCAGACGGGAGTCCGTACAATGAGCAGTTCTTC	CASSSDGSPYNEQFF
TRBV19	-	TRBJ1-1	-	TGTGCCAGTAGTATAGAGAGCGTGAACACTGAAGCTTTCTTT	CASSIESVNTEAFF
TRBV7-2	-	TRBJ1-1	-	TGTGCCAGCAGCCGTCAAAGGATGAACACTGAAGCTTTCTTT	CASSRQRMNTEAFF
TRBV28	-	TRBJ2-7	-	TGTGCCAGCAGTAGACAGGAACCCTTCGAGCAGTACTTC	CASSRQEPFEQYF
TRBV29-1	-	TRBJ1-4	TRBD1	TGCAGCGCTACGACCGAAAGGACAGGGAAGAATGAAAAACTGTTTTTT	CSATTERTGKNEKLFF
TRBV28	-	TRBJ2-3	-	TGTGCCAGCCTCGAACCGGGACATTTGAGCACAGATACGCAGTATTTT	CASLEPGHLSTDTQYF
TRBV6-1	-	TRBJ1-2	-	TGTGCCATCAGTGAGTCGAAAGAGGGGGGGAACTATGGCTACACCTTC	CAISESKEGGNYGYTF
TRBV7-9	-	TRBJ1-3	-	TGTGCCAGCAGCGACCTTATGATGGGGGCGTTAGGAAACACCATATATTTT	CASSDLMMGALGNTIYF
TRBV11-2	-	TRBJ2-7	TRBD2	TGTGCCAGCAGCTTACTAGCGGGAGGTTCCTACGAGCAGTACTTC	CASSLLAGGSYEQYF
TRBV6-1	-	TRBJ1-3	-	TGTGCCAGCAGTGAAAGGGGAAACACCATATATTTT	CASSERGNTIYF
TRBV9	-	TRBJ2-2	TRBD1	TGTGCCAGCAGCGTAAAAAGGACAGGGAACACCGGGGAGCTGTTTTTT	CASSVKRTGNTGELFF
TRBV19	-	TRBJ1-5	-	TGTGCCAGTAGGGGAATGCAGCGGAATCAGCCCCAGCATTTT	CASRGMQRNQPQHF
TRBV13	-	TRBJ2-1	TRBD2	TGTGCCAGCAGCTTAGGCCTGGTCATCGGGAGGGCCAATGAGCAGTTCTTC	CASSLGLVIGRANEQFF
TRBV5-1	-	TRBJ1-3	-	TGCGCCAGCAGCTCCCTTTCGGGCACTGGAAACACCATATATTTT	CASSSLSGTGNTIYF
TRBV6-6	-	TRBJ2-3	-	TGTGCCAGTGGGGGTGGAGATACGCAGTATTTT	CASGGGDTQYF
TRBV7-9	-	TRBJ2-5	-	TGTGCCAGCAGCTTAGGAGGGGAAGAGACCCAGTACTTC	CASSLGGEETQYF
TRBV6-1	-	TRBJ1-5	-	TGTGCCAGCAGTGTCTTAACCAGGGCTGATAGCAATCAGCCCCAGCATTTT	CASSVLTRADSNQPQHF
TRBV30	-	TRBJ1-2	-	TGTGCCTGGAGTGTAGTAGCCGGTGGGGGAAACTATGGCTACACCTTC	CAWSVVAGGGNYGYTF
TRBV4-1	once	TRBJ2-2	TRBD1	TGCGCCAGCAGCCATCGACAGGGGGCGAAAGGTCGGAACACCGGGGAGCTGTTTTTT	CASSHRQGAKGRNTGELFF
TRBV5-5	-	TRBJ2-1	-	TGTGCCAGCAGCTTGGAGGCAGACCACAATGAGCAGTTCTTC	CASSLEADHNEQFF
TRBV4-1	-	TRBJ1-4	-	TGCGCCAGCAGCTGGATGGCAGGACGGACCGCTAATGAAAAACTGTTTTTT	CASSWMAGRTANEKLFF
TRBV21-1	-	TRBJ1-1	-	TGTGCCAGCAGCAATCAGAACACTGAAGCTTTCTTT	CASSNQNTEAFF
TRBV28	few	TRBJ2-1	-	TGTGCCAGCAGTTTATGGCGGGGCAGCTCCTACAATGAGCAGTTCTTC	CASSLWRGSSYNEQFF
TRBV7-2	-	TRBJ2-3	TRBD2	TGTGCCAGCAGCCGTTCGACTAGCGGGGATACAGATACGCAGTATTTT	CASSRSTSGDTDTQYF
TRBV10-3	-	TRBJ1-3	TRBD1	TGTGCCATCAGCAGTTCTACAGGGGCTGGAAACACCATATATTTT	CAISSSTGAGNTIYF
TRBV28	-	TRBJ2-2	-	TGTGCCAGCAGTCTCCCTCCAACAGGGAACACCGGGGAGCTGTTTTTT	CASSLPPTGNTGELFF
TRBV10-3	-	TRBJ2-7	-	TGTGCCAGCGGGAGTTCACAGGGGAAGTCCTACGAGCAGTACTTC	CASGSSQGKSYEQYF
TRBV18	once	TRBJ2-7	TRBD2	TGTGCCAGCTCACCATCGGCGGGAGAACTTTCCGAGCAGTACTTC	CASSPSAGELSEQYF
TRBV27	-	TRBJ2-3	TRBD2	TGTGCCAGCAGTGCCCTACTAGCGGGGGGGCCAAATACGCAGTATTTT	CASSALLAGGPNTQYF
TRBV9	-	TRBJ1-6	-	TGTGCCAGCAGCCCCCGGGCCCTGAGCTCCTATAATTCACCCCTCCACTTT	CASSPRALSSYNSPLHF
TRBV7-2	-	TRBJ2-3	-	TGTGCCAGCACCCTTGGGTCTTACTTCACAGATACGCAGTATTTT	CASTLGSYFTDTQYF
TRBV5-1	-	TRBJ2-5	-	TGCGCCAGCAGCTTGGGGGCTGCTGGGGAGACCCAGTACTTC	CASSLGAAGETQYF
TRBV27	-	TRBJ2-7	-	TGTGCCAGCAGTTTATCGGCCCGAGGTTACGAGCAGTACTTC	CASSLSARGYEQYF
TRBV5-1	-	TRBJ1-1	-	TGCGCCAGCAGCTTATACACAGGGTCGGGCCCTGAAGCTTTCTTT	CASSLYTGSGPEAFF
TRBV5-8	-	TRBJ2-2	-	TGTGCCAGCAGGCTGACCCGCTCGGGCGGGGAGCTGTTTTTT	CASRLTRSGGELFF